These 12 T cell receptor beta chains were all obtained from the same sample, sequenced in a study of identical twins. TCRdb independently ran MiXCR on the 5' RACE reads; one entry per CDR3 protein. Of 640,000 or so distinct CDR3 sequences listed, approximately 6.1% were seen once; the top ten hold under 2%. The material sequenced was naive T cells sorted from blood. These receptors came from a man between 18 and 29 years old in good health.

This clonotype was recorded many times. CDR3: CASSRGMASSYEQYV. The DNA of the CDR3 is TGTGCCAGCAGCCGAGGCATGGCAAGCTCCTACGAGCAGTACGTC. This chain connects TRBV7-8 to TRBJ2-7, with no clear D. The CDR3 contains 15 residues. CDR1 is SGHVS, CDR2 FQNEAQ, per germline. Trimming shortened V by 5 bases and J by 0 bases, and 14 bases separated the two germline ends.

This clonotype appeared many times. The V call is TRBV29-1, the J call TRBJ2-5; 11 positions agree with TRBD1. V dropped 6 bases and J dropped 1; count of bases not matched to a gene: 1. From germline, CDR1 is SQVTM and CDR2 ANQGSEA. The CDR3 is 13 residues long. CDR3 sequence: CSVGTGGQETQYF. The CDR3 region has the DNA TGCAGCGTCGGGACAGGGGGCCAAGAGACCCAGTACTTC. Full variable domain (missing parts from reference TRBV29-1 and TRBJ2-5): SAVISQKPSRDICQRGTSLTIQCQVDSQVTMMFWYRQQPGQSLTLIATANQGSEATYESGFVIDKFPISRPNLTFSTLTVSNMSPEDSSIYLCSVGTGGQETQYFGPGTRLLVL.

This clonotype showed up many times. This chain's CDR3 is CSVELRETQYF. The CDR3 region has the DNA TGCAGCGTTGAATTGAGGGAGACCCAGTACTTC. The chain recombines TRBV29-1 with TRBJ2-5; D not certain. The germline V gene has CDR1 SQVTM and CDR2 ANQGSEA. The ends were cut back, 2 bases at V and 5 bases at J, with 6 bases in the middle. This CDR3 contains 11 residues.

This clonotype has ten or more counts. This chain connects TRBV20-1 to TRBJ2-1; 9 bases are a match to TRBD2. Germline loops: CDR1 DFQATT, CDR2 SNEGSKA (reference sequence). V lost 2 bases, J lost 4 bases, and 9 bases stayed unmatched. The CDR3 totals 16 residues. This chain's CDR3 is CSARTPSGVQYNEQFF. CDR3 coding DNA: TGCAGTGCTAGAACCCCTAGCGGGGTTCAGTACAATGAGCAGTTCTTC.

This clonotype was seen more than once but under ten times. V gene TRBV24-1 combines with J gene TRBJ2-1, with 7 bases identical to TRBD2. Per germline, CDR1 KGHDR and CDR2 SFDVKD. The CDR3 extends over 12 amino acids. With V trimmed by 1 base and J by 16 bases, 6 bases remained unmatched. CDR3: CATSDFRGGHFF. The CDR3 DNA reads as TGTGCCACCAGTGATTTTCGGGGAGGGCATTTCTTC.

The CDR3 protein is CASSLGGLGDTAYEQYF. Written as DNA, the CDR3 is TGCGCCAGCAGCTTGGGAGGTTTGGGCGACACGGCCTACGAGCAGTACTTC. J is TRBJ2-7 and V is TRBV5-1; D gene ambiguous. Trimming shortened V by 0 bases and J by 2 bases, and 18 bases separated the two germline ends. Germline V gene lookup returns CDR1 SGHRS and CDR2 YFSETQ. This CDR3 contains 17 residues.

This clonotype was seen repeatedly, ten times or more. The CDR3 loop reads CASTQNRIYTFF. The CDR3, as DNA: TGTGCCAGCACCCAAAACAGAATCTATACTTTCTTT. The J gene is TRBJ1-1, the V gene TRBV28; D is uncertain. The germline V and J ends were trimmed by 7 bases and 12 bases, with 18 bases remaining between them. The CDR3 is 12 amino acids. Germline values: CDR1 MDHEN, CDR2 SYDVKM.

The chain employs TRBV29-1 and TRBJ1-2; D remains unclear. Trimming removed 4 bases at V and 4 bases at J, with 13 bases between. Germline V CDR1 and CDR2: SQVTM, ANQGSEA. The CDR3 extends over 13 amino acids. CDR3 DNA: TGCAGCGTTGTTCCCTCAGGCTTCTATGGCTACACCTTC. It yields the protein CSVVPSGFYGYTF. Looking up the rest from reference TRBV29-1 and TRBJ1-2 gives the full variable domain: SAVISQKPSRDICQRGTSLTIQCQVDSQVTMMFWYRQQPGQSLTLIATANQGSEATYESGFVIDKFPISRPNLTFSTLTVSNMSPEDSSIYLCSVVPSGFYGYTFGSGTRLTVV.

This clonotype was seen only a few times. This chain links TRBV7-9 with TRBJ2-2; D not certain. Germline V gene lookup returns CDR1 SEHNR and CDR2 FQNEAQ (reference sequence). This CDR3 has 17 amino acids. V was trimmed by 5 bases and J by 0 bases, leaving 16 bases between them. The CDR3 region has the DNA TGTGCCAGCAGCCATTATGGCAAGCACGCGAACACCGGGGAGCTGTTTTTT. It encodes CASSHYGKHANTGELFF.

This clonotype showed up many times. The rearrangement joins TRBV7-9 to TRBJ2-1, with 8 bases aligning to TRBD1. After removal of 4 bases from V and 10 bases from J, the junction contained 15 bases not matched to a gene. CDR3 length: 16 residues. CDR1 is SEHNR and CDR2 is FQNEAQ in the germline V gene (reference sequence). In DNA form, the CDR3 reads TGTGCCAGCAGCTCTCAGACCGGGACAGGAGTTTTAGAGCAGTTCTTC. Translated, it gives CASSSQTGTGVLEQFF.

V and J are TRBV6-5 and TRBJ2-1; D ambiguous. The CDR3 contains 12 residues. Per germline, CDR1 MNHEY and CDR2 SVGAGI. The V end lost 8 bases, the J end lost 10 bases, and 15 bases lay between the germline ends. The CDR3 DNA follows: TGTGCCAGCTATTCCCGACAAGTCGAGCAGTTCTTC. This sequence encodes CASYSRQVEQFF.

The V gene is TRBV5-1, the J gene TRBJ2-1, with 13 bases identical to TRBD2. The germline CDR1 and CDR2 sequences are SGHRS and YFSETQ. This CDR3 is 19 amino acids long. J lost 0 bases, V lost 2 bases, and 8 bases had no gene match. The CDR3 here is CASSFYGTSGVLSYNEQFF. In DNA, the CDR3 is TGCGCCAGCAGCTTTTACGGGACTAGCGGGGTCCTCTCCTACAATGAGCAGTTCTTC.